The sequence of this T cell receptor (beta chain) was determined in a study of graft-versus-host responses after intestinal transplantation. Study overall: Recipients obtained multivisceral, liver-intestinal, or isolated intestinal transplants. For two to four years after anti-thymocyte globulin induction, all recipients took tacrolimus and steroids. Overall study results and limits: Subjects displaying graft-donor T cell macrochimerism possessed elevated graft-versus-host to host-versus-graft clonal ratios inside allografts. Recipient bone marrow held GvH clones, some seen earlier in ileum or blood.

Comment on this clone: What it binds is unknown.

The V gene lost 5 bases and the J gene lost 6 bases, with 20 bases spanning the gap. The CDR3 is 16 residues long. From germline, CDR1 is SGDLS and CDR2 YYNGEE. Clones were sequenced by immunoSEQ multiplex PCR, and TCRdb holds only the in-frame ones, with some missing. The sample carries around 64,000 clones, 94% recorded once. The rearrangement uses TRBV9 and TRBJ1-4; the D gene is possibly TRBD1 (6 bases). The receptor was derived from a human donor who was the organ donor for an intestinal transplant. Specimen: unstimulated CD4+ T cells sorted from spleen or lymph node cells, collected before transplant. The CDR3 loop is CASRLGGRVRYEKLFF. Here the CDR3 DNA reads TGTGCCAGCAGACTAGGGGGTCGGGTTAGGTATGAAAAACTGTTTTTT.